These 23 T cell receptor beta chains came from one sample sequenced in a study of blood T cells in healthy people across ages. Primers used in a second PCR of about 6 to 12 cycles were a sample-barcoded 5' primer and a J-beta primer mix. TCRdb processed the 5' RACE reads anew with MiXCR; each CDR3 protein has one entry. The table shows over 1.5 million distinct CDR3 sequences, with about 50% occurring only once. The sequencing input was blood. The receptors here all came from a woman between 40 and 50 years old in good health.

The CDR3 DNA reads as TGTGCTAGTGGTTTATACGACAGCAATCAGCCCCAGCATTTT. Translating gives CASGLYDSNQPQHF. The chain couples TRBV12-5 to TRBJ1-5; no definite D call. V lost 3 bases to trimming and J lost 1 base, with 7 bases between them. The CDR3 loop spans 14 amino acids. Germline assignment: CDR1 LGHNT and CDR2 FRNRAP.

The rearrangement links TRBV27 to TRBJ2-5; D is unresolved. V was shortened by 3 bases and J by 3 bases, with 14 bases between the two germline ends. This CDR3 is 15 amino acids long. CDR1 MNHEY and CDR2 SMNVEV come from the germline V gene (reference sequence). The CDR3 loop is CASSFGLRPEETQYF. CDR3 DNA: TGTGCCAGCAGTTTTGGCCTAAGACCTGAAGAGACCCAGTACTTC.

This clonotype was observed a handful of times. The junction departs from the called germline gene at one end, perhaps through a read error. CDR3 sequence reads: CASSIGTASMYF. The CDR3 bases are TGTGCCAGCAGCATAGGGACAGCCTCTATGTACTTC. This chain links TRBV13 with TRBJ2-7; 7 positions agree with TRBD1. This CDR3 has 12 residues. Germline CDR1 is PRHDT and CDR2 is FYEKMQ (reference sequence).

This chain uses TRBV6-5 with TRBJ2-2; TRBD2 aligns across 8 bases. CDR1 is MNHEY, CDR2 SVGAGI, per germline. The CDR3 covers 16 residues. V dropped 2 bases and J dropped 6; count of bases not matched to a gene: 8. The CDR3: CASSYPPGGRPGELFF. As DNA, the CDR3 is TGTGCCAGCAGTTACCCTCCGGGAGGGAGGCCCGGGGAGCTGTTTTTT.

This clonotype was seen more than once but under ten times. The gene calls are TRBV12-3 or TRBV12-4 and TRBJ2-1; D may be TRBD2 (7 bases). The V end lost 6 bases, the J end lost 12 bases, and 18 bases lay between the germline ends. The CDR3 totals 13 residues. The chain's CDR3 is CASSLRGGDSQFF. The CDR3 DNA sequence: TGTGCCAGCAGCCTCCGAGGGGGGGACTCGCAGTTCTTC.

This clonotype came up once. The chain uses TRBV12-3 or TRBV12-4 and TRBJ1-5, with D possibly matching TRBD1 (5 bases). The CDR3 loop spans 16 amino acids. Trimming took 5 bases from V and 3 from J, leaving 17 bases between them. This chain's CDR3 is CASSPESGTLNQPQHF. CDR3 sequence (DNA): TGTGCCAGCAGTCCTGAGTCCGGGACCCTCAATCAGCCCCAGCATTTT.

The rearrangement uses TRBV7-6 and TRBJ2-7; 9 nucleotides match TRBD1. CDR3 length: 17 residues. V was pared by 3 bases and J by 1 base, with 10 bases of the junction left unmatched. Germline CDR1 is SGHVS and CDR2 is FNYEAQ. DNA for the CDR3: TGTGCCAGCAGCTTGGGTGTCCGGGACAGGGATTCCTACGAGCAGTACTTC. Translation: CASSLGVRDRDSYEQYF. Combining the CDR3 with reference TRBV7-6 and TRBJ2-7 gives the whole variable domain GAGVSQSPRYKVTKRGQDVALRCDPISGHVSLYWYRQALGQGPEFLTYFNYEAQQDKSGLPNDRFSAERPEGSISTLTIQRTEQRDSAMYRCASSLGVRDRDSYEQYFGPGTRLTVT.

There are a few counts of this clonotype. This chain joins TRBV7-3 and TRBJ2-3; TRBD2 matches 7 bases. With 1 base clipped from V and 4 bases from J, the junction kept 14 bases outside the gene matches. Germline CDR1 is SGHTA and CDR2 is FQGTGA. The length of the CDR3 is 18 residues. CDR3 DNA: TGTGCCAGCAGCTTAAGGGGCGCTAGCGGAAGCGGGTCAGATACGCAGTATTTT. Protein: CASSLRGASGSGSDTQYF.

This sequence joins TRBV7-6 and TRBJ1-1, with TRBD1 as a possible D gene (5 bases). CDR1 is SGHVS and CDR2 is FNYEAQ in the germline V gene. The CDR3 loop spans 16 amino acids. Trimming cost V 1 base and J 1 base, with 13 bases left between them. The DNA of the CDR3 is TGTGCCAGCAGCTTAGGCGGCCAGGGAGGGAACACTGAAGCTTTCTTT. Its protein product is CASSLGGQGGNTEAFF.

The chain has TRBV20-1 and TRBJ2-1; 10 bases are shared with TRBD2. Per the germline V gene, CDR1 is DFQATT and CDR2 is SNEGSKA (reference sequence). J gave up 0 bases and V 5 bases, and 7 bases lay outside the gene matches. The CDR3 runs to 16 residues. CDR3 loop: CSAGSLAGASYNEQFF. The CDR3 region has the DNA TGCAGTGCTGGGAGCCTAGCGGGGGCCTCCTACAATGAGCAGTTCTTC.

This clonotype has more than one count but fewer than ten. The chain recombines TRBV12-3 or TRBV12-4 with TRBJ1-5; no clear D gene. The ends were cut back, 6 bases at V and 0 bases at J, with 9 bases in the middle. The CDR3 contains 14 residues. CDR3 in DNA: TGTGCCAGCAGGTCGGGTAGTAGCAATCAGCCCCAGCATTTT. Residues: CASRSGSSNQPQHF.

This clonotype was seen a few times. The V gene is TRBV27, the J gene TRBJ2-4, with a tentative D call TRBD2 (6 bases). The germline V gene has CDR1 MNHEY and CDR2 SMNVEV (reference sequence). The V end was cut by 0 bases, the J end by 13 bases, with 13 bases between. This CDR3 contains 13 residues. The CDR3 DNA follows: TGTGCCAGCAGTTTATCTCGGGGGATTGGGCAGTACTTC. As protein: CASSLSRGIGQYF.

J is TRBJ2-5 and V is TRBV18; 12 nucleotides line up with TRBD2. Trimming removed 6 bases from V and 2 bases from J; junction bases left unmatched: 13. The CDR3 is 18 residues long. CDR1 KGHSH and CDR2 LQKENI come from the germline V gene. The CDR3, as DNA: TGTGCCAGCTCTGACGCGACTAGCGGGGGCCTTAAACAAGAGACCCAGTACTTC. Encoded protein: CASSDATSGGLKQETQYF.

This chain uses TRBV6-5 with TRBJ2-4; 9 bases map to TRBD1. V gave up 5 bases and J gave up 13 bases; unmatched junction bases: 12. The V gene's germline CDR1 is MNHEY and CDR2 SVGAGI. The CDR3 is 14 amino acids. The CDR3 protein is CASSDRQGVLEQYF. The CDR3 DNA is TGTGCCAGCAGTGACCGACAGGGGGTTTTAGAGCAGTACTTC.

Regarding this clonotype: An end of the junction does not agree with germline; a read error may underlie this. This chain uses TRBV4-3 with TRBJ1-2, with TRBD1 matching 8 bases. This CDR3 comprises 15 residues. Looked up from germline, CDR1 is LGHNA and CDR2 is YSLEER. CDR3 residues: CASSQQDRANYGYIF. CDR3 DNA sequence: TGCGCCAGCAGCCAGCAGGACAGGGCGAACTATGGCTACATCTTC.

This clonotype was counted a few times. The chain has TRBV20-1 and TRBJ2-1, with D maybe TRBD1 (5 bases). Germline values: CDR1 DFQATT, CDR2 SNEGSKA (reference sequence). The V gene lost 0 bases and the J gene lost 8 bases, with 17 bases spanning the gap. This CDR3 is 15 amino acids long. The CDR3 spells CSARDPGAPRDEQFF. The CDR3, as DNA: TGCAGTGCTAGAGATCCTGGGGCTCCAAGGGATGAGCAGTTCTTC.

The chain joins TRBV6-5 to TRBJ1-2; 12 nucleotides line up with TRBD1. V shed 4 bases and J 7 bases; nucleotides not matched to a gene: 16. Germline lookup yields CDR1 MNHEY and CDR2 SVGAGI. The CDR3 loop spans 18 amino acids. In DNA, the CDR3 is TGTGCCAGCAGTTCCCCGGGACAGGGGGCCCGGGCCGACTTTGGCTACACCTTC. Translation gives CASSSPGQGARADFGYTF.

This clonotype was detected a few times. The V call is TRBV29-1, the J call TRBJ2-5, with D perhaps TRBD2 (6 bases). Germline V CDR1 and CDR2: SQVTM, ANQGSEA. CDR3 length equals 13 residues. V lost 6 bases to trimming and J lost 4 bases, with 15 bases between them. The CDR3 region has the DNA TGCAGCGTGGGGGGACTTACGGGAGAGACCCAGTACTTC. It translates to CSVGGLTGETQYF.

The CDR3 region is CASRANPGQETYEQYF. DNA for the CDR3: TGTGCCAGCAGAGCCAACCCGGGACAGGAAACTTACGAGCAGTACTTC. This sequence joins TRBV28 and TRBJ2-7; TRBD1 aligns across 8 bases. V was clipped by 6 bases and J by 4 bases; unmatched bases: 14. Per the germline V gene, CDR1 is MDHEN and CDR2 is SYDVKM. This CDR3 has 16 residues.

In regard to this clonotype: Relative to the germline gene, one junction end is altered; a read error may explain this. Here the CDR3 reads CAGSFGGQANYGYTF. In DNA form, the CDR3 reads TGTGCCGGCAGTTTTGGGGGCCAAGCTAACTATGGCTACACCTTC. This chain joins TRBV28 and TRBJ1-2; D possibly corresponds to TRBD1 (6 bases). The germline gives CDR1 MDHEN, CDR2 SYDVKM. This CDR3 has 15 residues.

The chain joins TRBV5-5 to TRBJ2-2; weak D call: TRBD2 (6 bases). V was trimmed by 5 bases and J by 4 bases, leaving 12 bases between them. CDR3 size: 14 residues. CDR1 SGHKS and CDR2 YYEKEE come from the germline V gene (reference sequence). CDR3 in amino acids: CASRQGAGTGELFF. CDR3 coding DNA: TGTGCCAGCAGGCAGGGAGCGGGCACCGGGGAGCTGTTTTTT.

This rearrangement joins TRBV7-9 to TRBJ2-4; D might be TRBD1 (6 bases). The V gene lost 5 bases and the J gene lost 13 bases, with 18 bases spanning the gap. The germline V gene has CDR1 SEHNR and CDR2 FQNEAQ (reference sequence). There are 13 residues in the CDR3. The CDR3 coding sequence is TGTGCCAGCAGCGAACAGGGAGACTACGGGCAGTACTTC. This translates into CASSEQGDYGQYF.

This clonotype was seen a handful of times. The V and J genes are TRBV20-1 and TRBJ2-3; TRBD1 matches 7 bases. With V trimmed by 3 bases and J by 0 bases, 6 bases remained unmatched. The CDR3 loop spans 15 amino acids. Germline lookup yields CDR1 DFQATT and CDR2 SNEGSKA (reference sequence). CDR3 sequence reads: CSARRGQSSTDTQYF. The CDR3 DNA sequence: TGCAGTGCTAGGAGGGGACAGTCTAGCACAGATACGCAGTATTTT.